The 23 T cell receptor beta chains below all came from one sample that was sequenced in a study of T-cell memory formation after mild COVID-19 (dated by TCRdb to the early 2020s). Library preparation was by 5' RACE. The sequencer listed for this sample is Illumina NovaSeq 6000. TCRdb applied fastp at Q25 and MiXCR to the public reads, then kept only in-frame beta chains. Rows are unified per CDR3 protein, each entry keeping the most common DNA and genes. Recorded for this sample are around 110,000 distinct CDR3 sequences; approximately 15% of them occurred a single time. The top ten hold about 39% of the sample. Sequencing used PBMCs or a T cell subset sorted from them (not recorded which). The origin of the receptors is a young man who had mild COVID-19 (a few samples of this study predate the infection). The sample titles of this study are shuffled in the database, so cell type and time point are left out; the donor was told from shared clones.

The CDR3 DNA reads as TGTGCCAGCAGCTGGGCGGGGGGTCGCACCGGGGAGCTGTTTTTT. Translated, it gives CASSWAGGRTGELFF. V gene TRBV2 combines with J gene TRBJ2-2; 8 nucleotides agree with TRBD2. V trimming: 6 bases; J trimming: 4 bases; junction bases outside the gene matches: 7. Germline V CDR1 and CDR2: SNHLY, FYNNEI. This CDR3 is built from 15 residues.

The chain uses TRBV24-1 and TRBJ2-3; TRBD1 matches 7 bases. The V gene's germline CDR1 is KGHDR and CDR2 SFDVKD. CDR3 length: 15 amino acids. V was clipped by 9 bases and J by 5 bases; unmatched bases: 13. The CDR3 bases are TGTGCCACCTCCGCCGGACAGGTGGCGAAAGATACGCAGTATTTT. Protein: CATSAGQVAKDTQYF.

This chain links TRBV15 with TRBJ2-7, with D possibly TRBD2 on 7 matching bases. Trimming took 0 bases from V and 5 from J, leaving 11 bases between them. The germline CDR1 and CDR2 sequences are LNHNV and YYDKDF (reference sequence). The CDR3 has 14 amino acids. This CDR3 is CATSRDTGRDEQYF. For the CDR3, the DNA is TGTGCCACCAGCAGAGATACAGGGAGGGACGAGCAGTACTTC.

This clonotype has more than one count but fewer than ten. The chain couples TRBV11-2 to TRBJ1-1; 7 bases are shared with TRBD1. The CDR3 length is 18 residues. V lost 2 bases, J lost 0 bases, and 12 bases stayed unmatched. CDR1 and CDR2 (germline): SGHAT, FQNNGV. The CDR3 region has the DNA TGTGCCAGCAGCTTATCTAGGGGACAGTCATCTATGAACACTGAAGCTTTCTTT. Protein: CASSLSRGQSSMNTEAFF.

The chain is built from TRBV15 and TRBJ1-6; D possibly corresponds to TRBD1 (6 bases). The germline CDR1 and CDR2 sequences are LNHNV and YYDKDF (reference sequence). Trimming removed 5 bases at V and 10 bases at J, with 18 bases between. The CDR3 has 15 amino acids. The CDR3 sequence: CATSLTREQGSPLHF. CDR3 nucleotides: TGTGCCACCAGCCTAACTAGAGAACAGGGATCACCCCTCCACTTT.

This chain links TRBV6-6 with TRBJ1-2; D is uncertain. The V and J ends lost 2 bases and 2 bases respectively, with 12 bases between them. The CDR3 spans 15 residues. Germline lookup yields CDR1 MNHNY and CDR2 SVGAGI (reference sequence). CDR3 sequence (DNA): TGTGCCAGCAGTTACGGGGTCCAGACGAACTATGGCTACACCTTC. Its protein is CASSYGVQTNYGYTF.

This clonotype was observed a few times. CDR3 amino acids: CATSRARTGRNEQFF. In DNA, the CDR3 is TGTGCCACCAGCAGAGCCCGGACAGGGCGCAATGAGCAGTTCTTC. The rearrangement joins TRBV15 to TRBJ2-1; TRBD1 agrees at 8 bases. Germline V gene lookup returns CDR1 LNHNV and CDR2 YYDKDF (reference sequence). J gave up 6 bases and V 1 base, and 5 bases lay outside the gene matches. This CDR3 spans 15 amino acids. The whole variable domain, filled in from reference TRBV15 and TRBJ2-1, reads DAMVIQNPRYQVTQFGKPVTLSCSQTLNHNVMYWYQQKSSQAPKLLFHYYDKDFNNEADTPDNFQSRRPNTSFCFLDIRSPGLGDTAMYLCATSRARTGRNEQFFGPGTRLTVL.

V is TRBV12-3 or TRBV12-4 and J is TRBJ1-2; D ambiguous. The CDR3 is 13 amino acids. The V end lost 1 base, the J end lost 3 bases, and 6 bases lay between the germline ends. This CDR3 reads CASSLGGYYGYTF. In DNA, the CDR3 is TGTGCCAGCAGTTTAGGAGGGTACTATGGCTACACCTTC.

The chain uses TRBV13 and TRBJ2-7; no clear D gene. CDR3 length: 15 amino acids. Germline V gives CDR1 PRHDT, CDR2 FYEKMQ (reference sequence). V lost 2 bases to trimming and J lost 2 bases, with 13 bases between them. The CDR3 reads CASSLKVRLTYEQYF. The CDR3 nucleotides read TGTGCCAGCAGCTTAAAGGTCAGGCTCACCTACGAGCAGTACTTC.

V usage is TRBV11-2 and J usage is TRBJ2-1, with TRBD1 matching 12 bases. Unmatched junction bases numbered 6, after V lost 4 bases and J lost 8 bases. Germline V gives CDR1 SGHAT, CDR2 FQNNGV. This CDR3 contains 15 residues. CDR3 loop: CASSSAGQGAYEQFF. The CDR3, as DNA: TGTGCCAGCAGCTCCGCGGGACAGGGGGCCTATGAGCAGTTCTTC.

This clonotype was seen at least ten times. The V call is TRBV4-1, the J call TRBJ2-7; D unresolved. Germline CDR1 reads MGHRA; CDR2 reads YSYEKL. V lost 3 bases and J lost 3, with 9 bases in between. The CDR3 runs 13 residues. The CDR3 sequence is CASSHDRIYEQYF. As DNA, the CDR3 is TGCGCCAGCAGCCATGACCGAATCTACGAGCAGTACTTC.

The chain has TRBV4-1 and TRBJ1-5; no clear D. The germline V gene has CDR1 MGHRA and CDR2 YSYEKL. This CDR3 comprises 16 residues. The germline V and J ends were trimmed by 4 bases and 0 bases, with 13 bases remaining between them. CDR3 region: CASSLQVYPSNQPQHF. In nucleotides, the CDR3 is TGCGCCAGCAGCCTCCAGGTATACCCTAGCAATCAGCCCCAGCATTTT.

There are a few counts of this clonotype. CDR3 in amino acids: CASSQEVRGLADTQYF. The CDR3 DNA reads as TGCGCCAGCAGCCAAGAAGTCAGGGGGCTAGCAGATACGCAGTATTTT. This chain uses TRBV4-3 with TRBJ2-3, with 8 bases matching TRBD1. The CDR3 has 16 amino acids. V was pared by 0 bases and J by 4 bases, with 6 bases of the junction left unmatched. Germline values: CDR1 LGHNA, CDR2 YSLEER.

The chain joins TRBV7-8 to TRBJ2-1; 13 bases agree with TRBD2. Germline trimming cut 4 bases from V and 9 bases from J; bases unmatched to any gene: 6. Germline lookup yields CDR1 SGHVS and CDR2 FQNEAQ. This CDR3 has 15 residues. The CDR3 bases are TGTGCCAGCAGCTACGGGACTAGCGGGGACGGTGAGCAGTTCTTC. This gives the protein CASSYGTSGDGEQFF.

CDR3 loop: CASSLYQGTYEQYF. In DNA form, the CDR3 reads TGCGCCAGCAGCTTATACCAGGGGACCTACGAGCAGTACTTC. The chain links TRBV5-1 to TRBJ2-7; D possibly corresponds to TRBD1 (6 bases). CDR1 is SGHRS and CDR2 is YFSETQ in the germline V gene. The CDR3 is 14 amino acids. Deletions cut 2 bases from V and 2 bases from J, with 11 bases between.

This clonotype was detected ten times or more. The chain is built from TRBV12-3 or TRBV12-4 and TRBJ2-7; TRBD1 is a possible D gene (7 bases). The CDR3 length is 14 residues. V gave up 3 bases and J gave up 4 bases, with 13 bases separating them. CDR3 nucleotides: TGTGCCAGCAGTTTCGCGGGACAGTCTTACGAGCAGTACGTC. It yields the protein CASSFAGQSYEQYV.

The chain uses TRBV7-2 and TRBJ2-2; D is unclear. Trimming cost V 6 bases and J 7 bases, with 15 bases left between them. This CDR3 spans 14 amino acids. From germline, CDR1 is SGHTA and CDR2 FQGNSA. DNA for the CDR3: TGTGCCAGCAGAGACCCGGCGATGGACGGGGAGCTGTTTTTT. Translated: CASRDPAMDGELFF.

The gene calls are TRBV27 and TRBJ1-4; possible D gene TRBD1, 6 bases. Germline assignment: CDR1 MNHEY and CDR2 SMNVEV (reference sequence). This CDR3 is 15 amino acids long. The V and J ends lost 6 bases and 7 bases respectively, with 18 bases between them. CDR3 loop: CASRTWGPPGEKLFF. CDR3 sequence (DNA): TGTGCCAGCAGAACGTGGGGGCCGCCTGGTGAAAAACTGTTTTTT.

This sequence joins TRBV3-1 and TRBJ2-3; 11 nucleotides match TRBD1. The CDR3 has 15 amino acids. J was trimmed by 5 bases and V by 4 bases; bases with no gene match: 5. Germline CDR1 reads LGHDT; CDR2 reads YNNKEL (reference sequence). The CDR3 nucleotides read TGTGCCAGCAGCCCTCGGACAGGGGGCATAGATACGCAGTATTTT. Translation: CASSPRTGGIDTQYF.

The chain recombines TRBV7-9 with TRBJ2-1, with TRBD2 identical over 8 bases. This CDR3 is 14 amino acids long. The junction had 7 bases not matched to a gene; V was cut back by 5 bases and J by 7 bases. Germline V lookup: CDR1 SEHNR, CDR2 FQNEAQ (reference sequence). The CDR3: CASSPLSGENEQFF. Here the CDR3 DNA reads TGTGCCAGCAGCCCTCTTAGCGGGGAGAATGAGCAGTTCTTC.

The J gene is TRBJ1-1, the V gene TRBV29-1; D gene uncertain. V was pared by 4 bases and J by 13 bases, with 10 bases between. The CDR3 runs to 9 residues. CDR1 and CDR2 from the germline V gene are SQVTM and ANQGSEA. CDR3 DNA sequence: TGCAGCGTTGGGGAATTCGGTTTCTTT. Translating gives CSVGEFGFF.

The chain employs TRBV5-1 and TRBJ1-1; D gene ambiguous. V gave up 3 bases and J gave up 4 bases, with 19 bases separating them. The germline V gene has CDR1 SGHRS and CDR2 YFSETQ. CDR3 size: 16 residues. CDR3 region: CASSSLDPVGGTEAFF. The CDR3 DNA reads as TGCGCCAGCAGCTCCCTAGACCCCGTCGGTGGCACTGAAGCTTTCTTT.

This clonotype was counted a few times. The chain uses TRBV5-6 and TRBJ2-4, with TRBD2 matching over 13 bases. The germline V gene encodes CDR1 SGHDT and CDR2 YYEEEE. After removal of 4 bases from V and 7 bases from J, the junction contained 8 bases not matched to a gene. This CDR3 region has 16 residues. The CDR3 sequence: CASSMGLAGSGNIQYF. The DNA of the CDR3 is TGTGCCAGCAGCATGGGACTAGCGGGGAGCGGGAACATTCAGTACTTC.